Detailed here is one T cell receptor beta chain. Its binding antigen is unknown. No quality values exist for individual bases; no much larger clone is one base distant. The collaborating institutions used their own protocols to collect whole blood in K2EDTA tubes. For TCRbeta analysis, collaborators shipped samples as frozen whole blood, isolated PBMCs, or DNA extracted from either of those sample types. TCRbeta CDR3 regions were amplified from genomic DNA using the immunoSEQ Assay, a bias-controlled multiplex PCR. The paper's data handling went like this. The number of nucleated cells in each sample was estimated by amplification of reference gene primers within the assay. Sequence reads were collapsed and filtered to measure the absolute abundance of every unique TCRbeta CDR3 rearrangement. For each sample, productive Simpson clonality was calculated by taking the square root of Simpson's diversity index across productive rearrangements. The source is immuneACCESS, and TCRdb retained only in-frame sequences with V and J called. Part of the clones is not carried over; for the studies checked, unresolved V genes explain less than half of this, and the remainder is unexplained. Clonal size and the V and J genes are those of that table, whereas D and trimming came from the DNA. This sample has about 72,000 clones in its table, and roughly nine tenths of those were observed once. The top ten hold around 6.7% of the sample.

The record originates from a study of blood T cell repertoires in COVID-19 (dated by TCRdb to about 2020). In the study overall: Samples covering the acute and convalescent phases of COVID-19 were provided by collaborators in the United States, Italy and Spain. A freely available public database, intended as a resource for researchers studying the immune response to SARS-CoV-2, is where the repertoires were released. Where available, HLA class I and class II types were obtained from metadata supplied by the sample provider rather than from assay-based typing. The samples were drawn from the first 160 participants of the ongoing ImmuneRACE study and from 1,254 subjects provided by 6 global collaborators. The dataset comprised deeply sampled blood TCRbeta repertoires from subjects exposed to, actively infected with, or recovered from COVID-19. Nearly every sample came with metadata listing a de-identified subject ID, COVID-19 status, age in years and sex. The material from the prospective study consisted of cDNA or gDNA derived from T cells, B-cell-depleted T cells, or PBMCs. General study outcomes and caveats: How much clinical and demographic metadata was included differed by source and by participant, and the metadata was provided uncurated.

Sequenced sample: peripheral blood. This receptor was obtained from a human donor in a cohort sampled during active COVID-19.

The sequenced DNA is TGTGCCAGCAGTTTAGGGGGGGCACACACCGGGGAGCTGTTTTTT. The translation is CASSLGGAHTGELFF. The rearranged chain carries TRBV28 and TRBJ2-2, with a tentative D gene TRBD2 over 7 matching bases. Looking up the germline V gene yields CDR1 MDHEN and CDR2 SYDVKM. Trimming takes 2 bases from V and 3 bases from J, and the germline ends sit 10 bases apart. The CDR3 measures 15 amino acids from cysteine to phenylalanine. Of the read, only the CDR3 DNA is kept; its 45 bases are in frame from base 1. With all but the CDR3 taken from the reference TRBV28 and TRBJ2-2 genes, the full variable domain is: DVKVTQSSRYLVKRTGEKVFLECVQDMDHENMFWYRQDPGLGLRLIYFSYDVKMKEKGDIPEGYSVSREKKERFSLILESASTNQTSMYLCASSLGGAHTGELFFGEGSRLTVL.